The T cell receptor (beta chain) under discussion was sequenced for a study of blood T cell repertoires in COVID-19. Seattle patient enrollment occurred during active infection, with longitudinal follow-up thereafter. V gave up 1 base and J gave up 1 base; unmatched junction bases: 1. CDR1 SEHNR and CDR2 FQNEAQ come from the germline V gene (reference sequence). This CDR3 is 15 amino acids long. Original analysis: Reference gene primer amplification yielded estimated nucleated cell counts. The assay was immunoSEQ multiplex PCR, and TCRdb's table has in-frame clones only and misses some. For V, J and clone size, that table is used; D and trimming come from the DNA. This sample has some 130,000 clones, with 86% found just once.

Sequencing was carried out using peripheral blood. The TCR comes from a woman aged 70-85 years with COVID-19, enrolled during active disease. The chain has TRBV7-9 and TRBJ1-5; 7 positions agree with TRBD1. The CDR3 region has the DNA TGTGCCAGCAGCTTAGGAGGGGGCAGCAATCAGCCCCAGCATTTT. It is translated as CASSLGGGSNQPQHF.